This TCR beta chain derives from a study of T cells in localized non-small cell lung cancer. General study findings and limits: One tumor region alone was sequenced, and heterogeneity therefore remains possible. The greatest T cell clonality was found in uninvolved adjacent lung (higher than in tumor). Adjacent lung tissue had a median around 50 of the top 100 clones found in the tumor. Higher blood T cell density tracked longer overall survival.

After removal of 2 bases from V and 4 bases from J, the junction contained 4 bases not matched to a gene. Germline-derived CDR1 and CDR2 are GTSNPN and SVGIG (reference sequence). The CDR3 is 15 amino acids. Regarding this clone: Its antigen is not known.

The method was immunoSEQ multiplex PCR; TCRdb's version includes in-frame clones alone and lacks a portion of them. The sample includes some 50,000 clones, roughly 86% of them seen just once. The source material was PBMCs, sampled before any cancer treatment. This clonotype was obtained from a female donor with stage II lung adenocarcinoma. This chain connects TRBV30 to TRBJ2-3; 12 bases match TRBD2. CDR3 nucleotide sequence: TGTGCCTGGAGTCCTAGCGGGGGGGGCCCAGATACGCAGTATTTT. The encoded protein is CAWSPSGGGPDTQYF.